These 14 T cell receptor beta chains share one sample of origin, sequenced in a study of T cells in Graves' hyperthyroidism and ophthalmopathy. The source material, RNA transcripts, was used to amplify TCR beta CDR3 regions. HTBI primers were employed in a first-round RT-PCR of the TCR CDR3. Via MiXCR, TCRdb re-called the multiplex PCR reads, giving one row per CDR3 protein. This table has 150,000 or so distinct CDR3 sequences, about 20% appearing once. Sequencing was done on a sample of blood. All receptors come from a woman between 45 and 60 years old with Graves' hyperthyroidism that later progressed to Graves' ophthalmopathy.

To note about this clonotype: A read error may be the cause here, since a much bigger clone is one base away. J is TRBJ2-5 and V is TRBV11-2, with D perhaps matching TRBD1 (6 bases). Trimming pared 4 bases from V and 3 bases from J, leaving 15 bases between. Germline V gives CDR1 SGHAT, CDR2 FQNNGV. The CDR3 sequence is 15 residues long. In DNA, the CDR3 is TGTGCCAGCAGCTCAACAGGGATAGGGGAAGAGACCCAGTACTTC. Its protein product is CASSSTGIGEETQYF.

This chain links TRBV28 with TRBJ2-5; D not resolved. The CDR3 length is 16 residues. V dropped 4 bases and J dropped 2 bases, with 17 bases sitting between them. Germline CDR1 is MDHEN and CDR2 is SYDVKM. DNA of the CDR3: TGTGCCAGCAGTTGGGAATACCTGCCGACACAAGAGACCCAGTACTTC. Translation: CASSWEYLPTQETQYF.

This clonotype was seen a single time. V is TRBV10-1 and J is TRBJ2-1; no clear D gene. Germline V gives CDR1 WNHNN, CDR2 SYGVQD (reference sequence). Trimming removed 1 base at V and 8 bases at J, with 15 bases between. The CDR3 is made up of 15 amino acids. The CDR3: CASSELVMFNDEQFF. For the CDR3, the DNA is TGCGCCAGCAGTGAGTTAGTCATGTTCAACGATGAGCAGTTCTTC.

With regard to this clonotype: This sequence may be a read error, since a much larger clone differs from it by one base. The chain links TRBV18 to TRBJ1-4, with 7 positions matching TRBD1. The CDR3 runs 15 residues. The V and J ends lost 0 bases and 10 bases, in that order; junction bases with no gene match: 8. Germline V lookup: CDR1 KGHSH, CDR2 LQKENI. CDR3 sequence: CASSPPGQRTGKLFF. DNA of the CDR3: TGTGCCAGCTCACCACCGGGACAGCGGACAGGAAAACTGTTTTTT.

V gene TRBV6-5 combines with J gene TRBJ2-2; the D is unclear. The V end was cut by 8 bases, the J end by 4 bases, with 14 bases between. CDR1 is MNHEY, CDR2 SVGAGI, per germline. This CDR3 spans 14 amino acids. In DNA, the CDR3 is TGTGCCAGCGGTCTCGACATTACCACCGGGGAGCTGTTTTTT. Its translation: CASGLDITTGELFF.

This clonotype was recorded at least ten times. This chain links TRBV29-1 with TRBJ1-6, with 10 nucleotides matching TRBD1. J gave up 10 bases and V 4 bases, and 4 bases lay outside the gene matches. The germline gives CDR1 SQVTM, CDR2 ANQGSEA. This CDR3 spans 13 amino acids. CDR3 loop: CSVAWDRGSPLHF. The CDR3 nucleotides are TGCAGCGTTGCCTGGGACAGGGGATCACCCCTCCACTTT.

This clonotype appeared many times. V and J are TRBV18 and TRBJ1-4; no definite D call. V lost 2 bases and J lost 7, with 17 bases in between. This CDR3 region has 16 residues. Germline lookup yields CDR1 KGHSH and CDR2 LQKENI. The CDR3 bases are TGTGCCAGCTCACCAGTTAGCGGAGCCTCGGGTGAAAAACTGTTTTTT. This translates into CASSPVSGASGEKLFF.

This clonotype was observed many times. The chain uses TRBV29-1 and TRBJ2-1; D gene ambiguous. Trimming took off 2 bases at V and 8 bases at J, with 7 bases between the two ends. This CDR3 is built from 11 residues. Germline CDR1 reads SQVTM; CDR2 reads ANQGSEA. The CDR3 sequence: CSVELVYEQFF. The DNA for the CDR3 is TGCAGCGTTGAACTAGTTTATGAGCAGTTCTTC.

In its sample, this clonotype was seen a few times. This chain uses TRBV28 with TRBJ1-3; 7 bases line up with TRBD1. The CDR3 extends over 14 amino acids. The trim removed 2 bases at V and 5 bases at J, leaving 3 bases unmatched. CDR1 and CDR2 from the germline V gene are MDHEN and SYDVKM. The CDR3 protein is CASSLRQGRNTIYF. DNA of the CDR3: TGTGCCAGCAGTTTACGACAGGGACGAAACACCATATATTTT.

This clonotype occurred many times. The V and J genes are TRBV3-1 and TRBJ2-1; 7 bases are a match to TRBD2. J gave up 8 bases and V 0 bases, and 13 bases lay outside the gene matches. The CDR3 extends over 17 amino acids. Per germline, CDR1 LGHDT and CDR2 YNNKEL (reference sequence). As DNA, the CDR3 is TGTGCCAGCAGCCAAGATCTTATGGGCGGGAGTTGGTATGAGCAGTTCTTC. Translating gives CASSQDLMGGSWYEQFF.

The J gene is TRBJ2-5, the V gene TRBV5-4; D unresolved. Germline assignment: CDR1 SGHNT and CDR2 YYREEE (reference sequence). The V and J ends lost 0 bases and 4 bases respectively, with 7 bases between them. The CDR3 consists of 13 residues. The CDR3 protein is CASSLAMGETQYF. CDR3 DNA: TGTGCCAGCAGCTTGGCGATGGGAGAGACCCAGTACTTC.

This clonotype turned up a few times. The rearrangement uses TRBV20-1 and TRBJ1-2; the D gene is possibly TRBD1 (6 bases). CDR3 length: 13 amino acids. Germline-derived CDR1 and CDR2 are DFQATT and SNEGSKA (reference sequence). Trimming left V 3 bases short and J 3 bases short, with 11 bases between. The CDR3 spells CSASGGHDYGYTF. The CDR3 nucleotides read TGCAGTGCTAGCGGGGGGCATGACTATGGCTACACCTTC.

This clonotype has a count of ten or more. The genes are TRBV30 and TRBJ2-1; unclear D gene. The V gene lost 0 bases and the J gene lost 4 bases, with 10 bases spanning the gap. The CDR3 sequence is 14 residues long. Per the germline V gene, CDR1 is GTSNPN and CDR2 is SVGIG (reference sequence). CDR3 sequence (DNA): TGTGCCTGGAGTGTGGGCGGAATGTACAATGAGCAGTTCTTC. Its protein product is CAWSVGGMYNEQFF.

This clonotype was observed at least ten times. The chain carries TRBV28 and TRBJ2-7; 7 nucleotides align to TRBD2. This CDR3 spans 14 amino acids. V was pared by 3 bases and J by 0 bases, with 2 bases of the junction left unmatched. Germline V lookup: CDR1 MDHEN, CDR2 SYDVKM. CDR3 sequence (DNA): TGTGCCAGCAGTTTCAAGCGGGACTCCTACGAGCAGTACTTC. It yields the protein CASSFKRDSYEQYF.